These 13 T cell receptor beta chains share one sample of origin, sequenced in a study of blood T cell repertoires in COVID-19 (dated by TCRdb to 2018 to 2020). Library method: the immunoSEQ multiplex PCR assay. Entries here come from immuneACCESS through TCRdb and include only in-frame sequences with V and J called. Some clones fail to appear in such tables; in the studies checked, an unresolved V gene covers under half of the shortfall, and the cause of the remainder is unknown. The sample records approximately 100,000 clones, approximately 82% of which are singletons. Roughly 7.9% of the sample goes to the ten largest clones. The sample was peripheral blood. The receptors were sampled from a woman of 80 years or more with active or convalescent COVID-19.

This chain connects TRBV15 to TRBJ1-5; the D gene is possibly TRBD1 (6 bases). Germline V gene data show CDR1 as LNHNV and CDR2 as YYDKDF (reference sequence). CDR3 length equals 11 residues. V lost 3 bases and J lost 10, with 7 bases in between. CDR3 protein: CATSRTGPQHF. For the CDR3, the DNA is TGTGCCACCAGCAGGACAGGACCCCAGCATTTT. Based on the CDR3 plus reference TRBV15 and TRBJ1-5, the full variable domain is DAMVIQNPRYQVTQFGKPVTLSCSQTLNHNVMYWYQQKSSQAPKLLFHYYDKDFNNEADTPDNFQSRRPNTSFCFLDIRSPGLGDTAMYLCATSRTGPQHFGDGTRLSIL.

The chain links TRBV4-1 to TRBJ2-1; 7 nucleotides agree with TRBD2. The CDR3 consists of 16 residues. The V gene's germline CDR1 is MGHRA and CDR2 YSYEKL. V dropped 4 bases and J dropped 1; count of bases not matched to a gene: 7. CDR3 amino acids: CASSPTGTNSYNEQFF. The CDR3 coding sequence is TGCGCCAGCAGCCCCACCGGGACTAATTCCTACAATGAGCAGTTCTTC.

The table lists this clone with many counts. This chain connects TRBV5-4 to TRBJ2-7; 7 nucleotides line up with TRBD2. Trimming took 4 bases from V and 2 from J; bases not matched to a gene: 12. CDR3 size: 16 residues. Per the germline V gene, CDR1 is SGHNT and CDR2 is YYREEE (reference sequence). CDR3 amino acids: CASSPRGGGRAYEQYF. CDR3 bases: TGTGCCAGCAGCCCCCGGGGAGGAGGGAGGGCCTACGAGCAGTACTTC.

This sequence joins TRBV7-2 and TRBJ2-7, with TRBD1 as a possible D gene (6 bases). This CDR3 comprises 13 residues. Trimming shortened V by 2 bases and J by 7 bases, and 12 bases separated the two germline ends. In germline, CDR1 is SGHTA, CDR2 FQGNSA. CDR3 DNA: TGTGCCAGCAGCTTAACAGGGTTAGGGGAGCAGTACTTC. It is translated as CASSLTGLGEQYF.

This chain joins TRBV4-1 and TRBJ2-1; 9 bases fit TRBD2. J gave up 2 bases and V 4 bases, and 9 bases lay outside the gene matches. Looked up from germline, CDR1 is MGHRA and CDR2 is YSYEKL. This CDR3 is built from 17 residues. Here the CDR3 reads CASSPKTGGRAYNEQFF. As DNA, the CDR3 is TGCGCCAGCAGCCCGAAGACTGGCGGGAGGGCCTACAATGAGCAGTTCTTC.

The V call is TRBV28, the J call TRBJ1-2, with 8 positions matching TRBD1. The trim removed 6 bases at V and 5 bases at J, leaving 5 bases unmatched. This CDR3 is built from 13 residues. The germline V gene has CDR1 MDHEN and CDR2 SYDVKM. The CDR3 sequence: CASRKTGVYGYTF. CDR3 bases: TGTGCCAGCAGGAAGACAGGGGTTTATGGCTACACCTTC.

V usage is TRBV5-8 and J usage is TRBJ1-1, with D possibly being TRBD1 (6 bases). The CDR3 totals 15 residues. Trimming left V 4 bases short and J 3 bases short, with 16 bases between. The germline V gene encodes CDR1 SGHTS and CDR2 YDEGEE. The CDR3 protein is CASSPRGGGHTEAFF. The CDR3 DNA reads as TGTGCCAGCAGCCCCAGGGGAGGGGGACACACTGAAGCTTTCTTT.

A single count supports this clone. J is TRBJ2-5 and V is TRBV2, with TRBD1 matching 12 bases. With V trimmed by 8 bases and J by 4 bases, 8 bases remained unmatched. Germline V CDR1 and CDR2: SNHLY, FYNNEI. The CDR3 has 15 residues. The CDR3 reads CASLPGTGGGETQYF. CDR3 bases: TGTGCCAGCCTACCCGGGACAGGGGGCGGAGAGACCCAGTACTTC.

The gene calls are TRBV5-1 and TRBJ1-6, with D unclear. V lost 6 bases to trimming and J lost 7 bases, with 17 bases between them. Germline CDR1 and CDR2: SGHRS and YFSETQ. The CDR3 spans 15 residues. In DNA, the CDR3 is TGCGCCAGCATCCTGTTGGCGGCTGGGAATTCACCCCTCCACTTT. Amino acid sequence: CASILLAAGNSPLHF.

The chain combines TRBV15 with TRBJ2-5, with D perhaps matching TRBD2 (5 bases). The CDR3 length is 17 residues. V was clipped by 4 bases and J by 5 bases, with 23 bases between them. Germline V gene sequence: CDR1 LNHNV, CDR2 YYDKDF (reference sequence). The CDR3 loop reads CATSTRGSAARGETQYF. The CDR3 region has the DNA TGTGCCACCAGCACGAGAGGTAGCGCCGCACGAGGGGAGACCCAGTACTTC.

V gene TRBV6-5 combines with J gene TRBJ2-7; TRBD1 matches 9 bases. The CDR3 contains 13 residues. Germline CDR1 MNHEY, CDR2 SVGAGI. Trimming cost V 11 bases and J 4 bases; bases outside gene matches: 9. The CDR3 loop is CAVCSGQGYEQYF. The CDR3 nucleotides read TGTGCCGTTTGTTCGGGACAGGGTTACGAGCAGTACTTC.

The chain uses TRBV6-5 and TRBJ1-2; D might be TRBD1 (5 bases). V gave up 6 bases and J gave up 2 bases, with 10 bases separating them. CDR1 MNHEY and CDR2 SVGAGI come from the germline V gene. The CDR3 covers 13 residues. The CDR3 DNA reads TGTGCCAGCAGCGCCCAGGGAAACTATGGCTACACCTTC. Translation gives CASSAQGNYGYTF.

The chain couples TRBV4-2 to TRBJ2-6; weak D call: TRBD1 (5 bases). The V end was cut by 0 bases, the J end by 0 bases, with 15 bases between. This CDR3 has 19 residues. Germline lookup yields CDR1 LGHNA and CDR2 YNFKEQ. This chain's CDR3 is CASSQDRARASSGANVLTF. CDR3 sequence (DNA): TGTGCCAGCAGCCAAGATCGGGCCAGGGCCAGCTCTGGGGCCAACGTCCTGACTTTC.